The present TCR beta chain was sequenced within a study of response to subunit inactivated influenza vaccine. General study findings and limits: Few additional T cells are recruited per seasonal influenza vaccination, authors suggested.

The CDR3 is 16 amino acids. In germline, CDR1 is SGHRS, CDR2 YFSETQ. V was pared by 5 bases and J by 0 bases, with 14 bases between. As to this clonotype: As yet, its antigen is unknown.

TCRdb fed the RT-PCR reads into MiXCR, producing one record per CDR3 protein. The sample contains a few hundred thousand distinct CDR3 sequences, around 15% of which appear only once. Sequencing used PBMCs from blood, obtained less than 13 days after vaccination. The chain employs TRBV5-1 and TRBJ2-2, with D possibly matching TRBD1 (6 bases). This TCR derives from a man between 45 and 60 years old who received an inactivated influenza vaccine. Written as DNA, the CDR3 is TGCGCCAGCAGACAGGGTCAAGCCCCGAACACCGGGGAGCTGTTTTTT. It encodes CASRQGQAPNTGELFF.